The clone carrying this T cell receptor (beta chain) was observed many times. The data were obtained in a study of neurological immune-mediated disorders. TCRdb independently ran MiXCR on the 5' RACE reads; one entry per CDR3 protein. The repertoire holds approximately 40,000 distinct CDR3 sequences, with 3.5% to 4% as singletons. Germline assignment: CDR1 SEHNR and CDR2 FQNEAQ (reference sequence). Trimming took 5 bases from V and 4 from J, leaving 17 bases between them. The CDR3 contains 15 residues. The chain uses TRBV7-9 and TRBJ1-2, with no clear D. Sequencing was carried out using PBMCs. The clonotype originates from a man in his thirties or forties with multiple sclerosis. The CDR3 spells CASSPKLTGTYGYTF. The CDR3 DNA follows: TGTGCCAGCAGCCCGAAGCTAACTGGAACCTATGGCTACACCTTC. The variable domain in full, with the rest retrieved from reference TRBV7-9 and TRBJ1-2, is DTGVSQNPRHKITKRGQNVTFRCDPISEHNRLYWYRQTLGQGPEFLTYFQNEAQLEKSRLLSDRFSAERPKGSFSTLEIQRTEQGDSAMYLCASSPKLTGTYGYTFGSGTRLTVV.